Described below is a single T cell receptor beta chain sequence and its context. This clonotype has at least ten counts. No cognate antigen has been identified for it. No clone much larger than this one lies a single base away; base qualities are absent. Libraries were made using 5' RACE. Sequencing instrument: NextSeq 500. To correct for sequencing error and PCR bias, the TCR library protocol tagged individual cDNA molecules with unique molecular identifiers. TCR alpha and beta chains were both sequenced, and the abundances of alpha and beta sequences in each sample were closely correlated with each other. The study's processing was this. Decombinator V4 was used to annotate the V gene, J gene and CDR3 of the TCR sequences. TCRs were defined as expanded if a significant change between any two time points was detected under a Poisson model with p below 0.0001. TCR abundances were normalised to the total number of TCRs sequenced per sample and expressed as counts per million. TRAV1-2 paired with TRAJ12, TRAJ20 or TRAJ33 defined MAIT TCRs, while TRAV10 paired with TRAJ18 defined iNKT TCRs. A search of VDJdb, accessed on 1 November 2021, was run for TCRs annotated to CMV, EBV and SARS-CoV-2, with TCRs annotated for multiple antigens excluded. The public reads were run again by TCRdb, first through fastp at Q25 and then through MiXCR, and only productive beta chains were kept. When rows share a CDR3 protein, they turn into one entry using the most common DNA and genes. The V and J calls here are based on TCRdb, not the publication. The sample table records 90,000 or so distinct CDR3 sequences; about 16% of these occur just once. The leading ten clones occupy less than 7% of the sample.

The germline V gene supplies CDR1 KGHSH and CDR2 LQKENI. Germline trimming amounts to 2 bases on V and 3 bases on J, with 0 as the count of junction bases outside the gene matches. Spanning cysteine to phenylalanine, the CDR3 consists of 15 amino acids. The read is trimmed to its CDR3 DNA, 45 bases read in frame from base 1. A case-control design nested within a healthcare worker cohort in London, UK, was used, with weekly nasopharyngeal swab PCR tests and blood sampling performed. Healthcare workers were enrolled in the week of the UK lockdown, from 23 to 31 March 2020, and were followed every week for up to 16 weeks. This sample stems from a study of early T cells in non-severe SARS-CoV-2 infection (dated by TCRdb to about 2021). For the wider study: Because TCR sequencing was done on bulk RNA from unsorted whole blood, the alpha and beta chains could not be paired. Study-wide conclusions, independent of this receptor: Matching against VDJdb was skewed toward anti-spike CD8 responses, likely underestimated virus-specific expansions, and missed private and CD4 specificities.

Specimen: whole blood. The V and J genes are TRBV18 and TRBJ2-2, and TRBD1 matches 10 of the central bases. The TCR originated in an adult who was a healthcare worker with PCR-confirmed SARS-CoV-2 infection or an uninfected control (not recorded which). The DNA sequence is given as TGTGCCAGCTCACCAGGGACAGGGGACACCGGGGAGCTGTTTTTT. Its product reads: CASSPGTGDTGELFF. This CDR3, with the reference TRBV18 and TRBJ2-2 proteins standing in past its ends, gives the full variable domain NAGVMQNPRHLVRRRGQEARLRCSPMKGHSHVYWYRQLPEEGLKFMVYLQKENIIDESGMPKERFSAEFPKEGPSILRIQQVVRGDSAAYFCASSPGTGDTGELFFGEGSRLTVL.